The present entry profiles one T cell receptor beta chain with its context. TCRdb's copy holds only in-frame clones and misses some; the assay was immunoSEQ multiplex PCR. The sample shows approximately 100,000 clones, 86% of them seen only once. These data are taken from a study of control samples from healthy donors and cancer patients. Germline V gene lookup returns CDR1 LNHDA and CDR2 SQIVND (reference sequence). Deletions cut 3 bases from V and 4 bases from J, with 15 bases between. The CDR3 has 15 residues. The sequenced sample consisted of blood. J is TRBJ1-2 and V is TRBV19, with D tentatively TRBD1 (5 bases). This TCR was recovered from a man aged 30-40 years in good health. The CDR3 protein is CASSIGAGMAYGYTF. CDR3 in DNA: TGTGCCAGTAGTATCGGGGCAGGGATGGCCTATGGCTACACCTTC.